One and the same sample provided the 10 T cell receptor beta chains below, sequenced in a study of shared clonotypes between healthy human individuals. The repertoire was sequenced with immunoSEQ multiplex PCR; TCRdb's copy has only in-frame clones and lacks some. The sample consists of over a million clones, more than 60% of them appearing once. The sequenced sample consisted of memory CD4+ T cells sorted from blood. The subset was: CD45RA-negative fraction. Source of these receptors: a man in his late teens or twenties in good health.

The J gene is TRBJ2-1, the V gene TRBV6-5; 16 positions agree with TRBD2. Germline-derived CDR1 and CDR2 are MNHEY and SVGAGI. Unmatched junction bases numbered 4, after V lost 2 bases and J lost 9 bases. The CDR3 is 16 residues long. CDR3 amino acids: CASSYDGTSGRGEQFF. CDR3 sequence (DNA): TGTGCCAGCAGTTACGATGGGACTAGCGGGAGGGGTGAGCAGTTCTTC.

The chain carries TRBV6-5 and TRBJ1-1; weak D call: TRBD1 (5 bases). Germline V gene sequence: CDR1 MNHEY, CDR2 SVGAGI. The V gene lost 2 bases and the J gene lost 1 base, with 8 bases spanning the gap. The CDR3 is 14 amino acids. The CDR3 DNA reads as TGTGCCAGCAGTTACGCCCAGGGGAACACTGAAGCTTTCTTT. Translation: CASSYAQGNTEAFF.

This chain joins TRBV11-2 and TRBJ2-3; 7 positions match TRBD1. J gave up 3 bases and V 0 bases, and 6 bases lay outside the gene matches. The V gene's germline CDR1 is SGHAT and CDR2 FQNNGV. The CDR3 totals 16 residues. The CDR3 bases are TGTGCCAGCAGCTTAGATCAGGACAGGAGGACAGATACGCAGTATTTT. It translates to CASSLDQDRRTDTQYF.

This clone was seen ten or more times. This chain joins TRBV20-1 and TRBJ2-1; no firm D call. In germline, CDR1 is DFQATT, CDR2 SNEGSKA (reference sequence). The CDR3 covers 10 residues. With 6 bases removed from V and 9 bases from J, the gap between germline ends came to 9 bases. CDR3 loop: CSASRSEQFF. CDR3 nucleotides: TGCAGTGCCTCGCGGAGTGAGCAGTTCTTC.

This clone has a handful of counts. This rearrangement joins TRBV6-5 to TRBJ2-3, with TRBD2 matching 8 bases. V lost 6 bases and J lost 5; bases outside the gene matches: 7. The CDR3 runs to 14 residues. Per germline, CDR1 MNHEY and CDR2 SVGAGI. CDR3 region: CASSIGLAIDTQYF. As DNA, the CDR3 is TGTGCCAGCAGCATAGGACTAGCTATAGATACGCAGTATTTT.

In its sample, this clone was seen a few times. In nucleotides, the CDR3 is TGTGCCAGCTTCCGGGGGCGGAACACTGAAGCTTTCTTT. It specifies CASFRGRNTEAFF. The gene calls are TRBV2 and TRBJ1-1; D is perhaps TRBD1 (6 bases). The CDR3 runs to 13 residues. V dropped 8 bases and J dropped 1 base, with 11 bases sitting between them. Per germline, CDR1 SNHLY and CDR2 FYNNEI.

CDR3 nucleotides: TGTGCCAGCAGCAGGGAGGCGACAGGTGAAAAACTGTTTTTT. Translating gives CASSREATGEKLFF. The V and J genes are TRBV5-4 and TRBJ1-4; weak D call: TRBD1 (6 bases). Trimming cost V 4 bases and J 7 bases, with 14 bases left between them. Looked up from germline, CDR1 is SGHNT and CDR2 is YYREEE (reference sequence). The CDR3 totals 14 residues.

This chain joins TRBV4-3 and TRBJ2-2; possible D gene TRBD2, 6 bases. Trimming took off 5 bases at V and 0 bases at J, with 13 bases between the two ends. The CDR3 covers 16 residues. The V gene's germline CDR1 is LGHNA and CDR2 YSLEER. CDR3 DNA sequence: TGCGCCAGCAGCGAACGCGGGACCCCGAACACCGGGGAGCTGTTTTTT. Encoded protein: CASSERGTPNTGELFF.

The chain links TRBV5-1 to TRBJ1-4, with TRBD1 matching over 7 bases. CDR1 is SGHRS and CDR2 is YFSETQ in the germline V gene. Unmatched junction bases numbered 7, after V lost 4 bases and J lost 7 bases. The CDR3 has 14 amino acids. CDR3 DNA: TGCGCCAGCAGCACACAGGGGAAGGGTGAAAAACTGTTTTTT. The encoded protein is CASSTQGKGEKLFF. Filled out from reference TRBV5-1 and TRBJ1-4, the complete variable domain reads KAGVTQTPRYLIKTRGQQVTLSCSPISGHRSVSWYQQTPGQGLQFLFEYFSETQRNKGNFPGRFSGRQFSNSRSEMNVSTLELGDSALYLCASSTQGKGEKLFFGSGTQLSVL.

The chain uses TRBV15 and TRBJ2-2; 9 positions agree with TRBD1. The V gene's germline CDR1 is LNHNV and CDR2 YYDKDF (reference sequence). J was trimmed by 4 bases and V by 4 bases; bases with no gene match: 10. This CDR3 comprises 17 residues. The CDR3 sequence: CATSTPGTGTITGELFF. CDR3 DNA: TGTGCCACCAGCACCCCGGGGACAGGGACGATCACCGGGGAGCTGTTTTTT.